Listed here is a single T cell receptor beta chain. What it binds is not known. The data stem from a study of CD8 T cells in ankylosing spondylitis. Trimming pared 6 bases from V and 3 bases from J, leaving 18 bases between. The CDR3 loop spans 15 amino acids. Germline V gene lookup returns CDR1 MDHEN and CDR2 SYDVKM. TCRdb reprocessed the 5' RACE reads via MiXCR and lists one record per CDR3 protein. The data contain over 700,000 distinct CDR3 sequences, around 20% of them singletons. Broader study findings: Ankylosing spondylitis blood appeared to carry a characteristic TCR beta motif of roughly eight highly homologous variants.

V usage is TRBV28 and J usage is TRBJ2-7; D gene uncertain. Sequenced sample: blood, either unsorted or a sorted T cell fraction (not recorded which). This TCR derives from a male donor with ankylosing spondylitis. In nucleotides, the CDR3 is TGTGCCAGCAGGGCCCCCCGCGGTACACGCTACGAGCAGTACTTC. It specifies CASRAPRGTRYEQYF.